This section outlines one TCR beta chain sequence together with its context. Its target is unknown. The data derive from a study of cytomegalovirus exposure and HLA in healthy donors. In germline, CDR1 is LNHDA, CDR2 SQIVND (reference sequence). The CDR3 has 12 residues. Trimming removed 7 bases at V and 2 bases at J, with 7 bases between. Overall study results and limits: Roughly uniform depth of sequencing across donors was assumed in presence/absence analyses.

Researchers ran the PCR with 60 Vbeta and 13 Jbeta primers. Sequencing was performed with immunoSEQ multiplex PCR; in TCRdb, only in-frame clones are kept and a portion is missing. Of approximately 110,000 clones listed, 65% to 75% are singletons. The genes are TRBV19 and TRBJ2-3; D ambiguous. Sequenced: PBMCs. The receptor comes from a woman in her forties in good health and CMV-seropositive. The CDR3 DNA follows: TGTGCCAGTACGGCGGACACAGATACGCAGTATTTT. The encoded protein is CASTADTDTQYF.